The next 12 T cell receptor beta chains were all read from a single sample in a study of vaccination effects on CD4 cells after COVID-19. Clones were read by immunoSEQ multiplex PCR, and TCRdb kept only the in-frame ones, dropping some. The table has roughly 71,000 clones, about 86% seen once. Under the ViraFEST assay, PBMC were stimulated with viral peptide pools so that antigen-specific CD4+ T cells expanded. Sequencing was performed afterwards. Following a roughly 9-day culture, CD4+ T cells were purified. Each participant was administered two doses of either the BNT162b2 or the mRNA-1273 vaccine. For these receptors, no antigen is known. Sequences were derived from CD4+ T cells from PBMCs cultured with HCoV-229E spike peptides, sampled after COVID-19 vaccination. The receptors were gathered from a human donor who received a COVID-19 vaccine.

The J gene is TRBJ1-1, the V gene TRBV7-9; no clear D gene. V was trimmed by 0 bases and J by 0 bases, leaving 5 bases between them. CDR3 length: 14 amino acids. From germline, CDR1 is SEHNR and CDR2 FQNEAQ (reference sequence). The CDR3 loop is CASSLARLNTEAFF. For the CDR3, the DNA is TGTGCCAGCAGCTTAGCGCGACTGAACACTGAAGCTTTCTTT.

This chain uses TRBV6-1 with TRBJ1-6; possible D gene TRBD1, 6 bases. The CDR3 has 17 amino acids. Germline lookup yields CDR1 MNHNS and CDR2 SASEGT. Trimming pared 0 bases from V and 9 bases from J, leaving 18 bases between. Here the CDR3 DNA reads TGTGCCAGCAGTGAAGCGCTTCCCCAGGGGCGTATTTCACCCCTCCACTTT. Translated: CASSEALPQGRISPLHF.

For the CDR3, the DNA is TGTGCCAGCAGCTTGGGGGGACAGGGTCAAAATCAGCCCCAGCATTTT. It specifies CASSLGGQGQNQPQHF. This chain connects TRBV5-6 to TRBJ1-5; 9 bases fit TRBD1. This CDR3 has 16 residues. The J segment lost 4 bases and the V segment lost 0 bases, leaving 5 bases of the junction unmatched. Germline V gene data show CDR1 as SGHDT and CDR2 as YYEEEE. The whole variable domain, remainder taken from reference TRBV5-6 and TRBJ1-5, is DAGVTQSPTHLIKTRGQQVTLRCSPKSGHDTVSWYQQALGQGPQFIFQYYEEEERQRGNFPDRFSGHQFPNYSSELNVNALLLGDSALYLCASSLGGQGQNQPQHFGDGTRLSIL.

The V gene is TRBV11-2, the J gene TRBJ2-5; 7 bases line up with TRBD1. CDR3 length: 14 residues. Germline assignment: CDR1 SGHAT and CDR2 FQNNGV. V shed 3 bases, J shed 5 bases, and the junction held 6 bases outside the gene matches. CDR3 nucleotides: TGTGCCAGCAGCTTGAACAGGGGTGGCGAGACCCAGTACTTC. Encoded protein: CASSLNRGGETQYF.

The rearrangement links TRBV7-8 to TRBJ2-7, with TRBD1 matching 7 bases. V trimming: 5 bases; J trimming: 3 bases; junction bases outside the gene matches: 4. The CDR3 is made up of 13 amino acids. Germline CDR1 reads SGHVS; CDR2 reads FQNEAQ. As DNA, the CDR3 is TGTGCCAGCAGCAGAGACAGGGACTACGAGCAGTACGTC. The encoded protein is CASSRDRDYEQYV.

V is TRBV6-6 and J is TRBJ2-1; the D gene is possibly TRBD2 (6 bases). Germline V gene data show CDR1 as MNHNY and CDR2 as SVGAGI (reference sequence). This CDR3 region has 11 residues. V lost 2 bases to trimming and J lost 10 bases, with 6 bases between them. The CDR3, as DNA: TGTGCCAGCAGTTACGCGGGGGAGCAGTTCTTC. This gives the protein CASSYAGEQFF.

The CDR3 loop reads CASSRTFDTEAFF. The CDR3 nucleotides are TGTGCCAGCAGTCGGACCTTTGACACTGAAGCTTTCTTT. The rearrangement joins TRBV12-3 or TRBV12-4 to TRBJ1-1; D call uncertain. This CDR3 region has 13 residues. V gave up 5 bases and J gave up 3 bases, with 10 bases separating them.

The gene calls are TRBV30 and TRBJ1-4; 7 nucleotides match TRBD1. Germline lookup yields CDR1 GTSNPN and CDR2 SVGIG (reference sequence). V was pared by 8 bases and J by 6 bases, with 12 bases of the junction left unmatched. This CDR3 is built from 14 residues. CDR3 sequence (DNA): TGTGCCACACTCCCCGGGACAGAATATGAAAAACTGTTTTTT. This sequence encodes CATLPGTEYEKLFF.

V usage is TRBV6-2 or TRBV6-3 and J usage is TRBJ1-2, with D possibly TRBD1 on 5 matching bases. Germline lookup yields CDR1 MNHEY and CDR2 SVGEGT. With 4 bases removed from V and 6 bases from J, the gap between germline ends came to 9 bases. This CDR3 is built from 12 residues. The CDR3 sequence: CASSWGFNGYTF. The CDR3 coding sequence is TGTGCCAGCAGTTGGGGGTTCAATGGCTACACCTTC.

The genes are TRBV30 and TRBJ1-4; D gene ambiguous. Between the trimmed V and J ends, which lost 3 bases and 8 bases, there was a span of 19 bases. The CDR3 spans 15 residues. Germline V CDR1 and CDR2: GTSNPN, SVGIG (reference sequence). Here the CDR3 DNA reads TGTGCCTGGAGGAAAGCGACGGTTCTAGGCGAAAAACTGTTTTTT. Protein product: CAWRKATVLGEKLFF.

V gene TRBV19 combines with J gene TRBJ2-2; possible D gene TRBD2, 5 bases. The CDR3 length is 14 residues. Deletions cut 8 bases from V and 2 bases from J, with 12 bases between. Germline V gives CDR1 LNHDA, CDR2 SQIVND (reference sequence). The chain's CDR3 is CASGIRGNTGELFF. CDR3 in DNA: TGTGCCAGTGGCATCCGGGGAAACACCGGGGAGCTGTTTTTT.

This clone has only a few counts. The V and J genes are TRBV10-3 and TRBJ1-6, with 9 bases matching TRBD1. This CDR3 comprises 16 residues. From germline, CDR1 is ENHRY and CDR2 SYGVKD. Trimming cost V 6 bases and J 3 bases; bases outside gene matches: 6. CDR3 nucleotide sequence: TGTGCCATCAGAAAGACAGGGGGGAACTATAATTCACCCCTCCACTTT. Residues: CAIRKTGGNYNSPLHF.